The rows below give T cell receptor beta chains drawn from one sample of a study of OX40 agonist ivuxolimab in advanced cancers. Produced via immunoSEQ multiplex PCR; TCRdb's table is partial and in-frame only. The repertoire includes fewer than 95,000 clones, around 91% of them detected once, and about 0.89% sits in the top ten. Sequenced material: CD4+ or CD8+ T cells sorted from blood, taken in a trial of the OX40 agonist ivuxolimab. The receptors were gathered from an adult with an advanced solid tumor such as melanoma, head and neck, liver or kidney cancer. The CDR3 runs from the conserved cysteine through the conserved F or W. D genes are given only for firm matches. A row's size may be missing; if present it is once, few, many or a size class.

cdr3_nt	cdr3_aa	j_call	v_call	d_call	clone_size
TGTGCCAGCAGTGATACGGGACGGGTTAATGAAAAACTGTTTTTT	CASSDTGRVNEKLFF	TRBJ1-4	TRBV25-1	NA	NA
TGCGCCAGCAGCTTGGGGCTCGGCAAGGACTATGGCTACACCTTC	CASSLGLGKDYGYTF	TRBJ1-2	TRBV5-1	NA	NA
TGCAGCGGTCTGGCGGGAGGTGTAAGTACGCAGTATTTT	CSGLAGGVSTQYF	TRBJ2-3	TRBV29-1	TRBD2	once
TGTGCCAGCAGCCGTCTGCTAGCGGGCTACAATGAGCAGTTCTTC	CASSRLLAGYNEQFF	TRBJ2-1	TRBV7-2	TRBD2	NA
TGTGCCGCCACTAGCCAGGTTAACACCGGGGAGCTGTTTTTT	CAATSQVNTGELFF	TRBJ2-2	TRBV10-3	NA	NA
TGTGCCAGCAGCCAAGGAGGGCAGATGAACACTGAAGCTTTCTTT	CASSQGGQMNTEAFF	TRBJ1-1	TRBV5-4	NA	NA
TGTGCTAGCAGCTTAGGTACAGGGAGTCCGTCCTACAATGAGCAGTTCTTC	CASSLGTGSPSYNEQFF	TRBJ2-1	TRBV7-7	NA	few
TGTGCCAGCAGTTCCGGGGACAGCCAAGAGACCCAGTACTTC	CASSSGDSQETQYF	TRBJ2-5	TRBV6-5	TRBD1	NA
TGTGCCAGATCTAGCGGGAGTTCAGATACGCAGTATTTT	CARSSGSSDTQYF	TRBJ2-3	TRBV2	TRBD2	NA
TGTGCCACCAGCAGAGAGACAGGGGATGAAGCTTTCTTT	CATSRETGDEAFF	TRBJ1-1	TRBV15	TRBD1	NA
TGTGCCAGCAACTTGAGCCTCCCCAAGGCAGATACGCAGTATTTT	CASNLSLPKADTQYF	TRBJ2-3	TRBV5-4	NA	NA
TGTGCCAGCAGCTTAATGCGACTCACAGATACGCAGTATTTT	CASSLMRLTDTQYF	TRBJ2-3	TRBV7-2	NA	NA
TGTGCCATCAGTGAATCTGACGCAGAGACCCAGTACTTC	CAISESDAETQYF	TRBJ2-5	TRBV10-3	NA	NA
TGTGCCAGTAGTTTCCGGGACAGGGGGACTACGGGGCAGTACTTC	CASSFRDRGTTGQYF	TRBJ2-7	TRBV19	TRBD1	NA
TGCGCCAGCAGCACCGGACCCGGCCAGCCCCAGCATTTT	CASSTGPGQPQHF	TRBJ1-5	TRBV5-1	NA	NA
TGTGCCAGTAGTATCGGGCGGGGTTTGGACGTTGGCTACACCTTC	CASSIGRGLDVGYTF	TRBJ1-2	TRBV19	NA	once
TGTGCCAGCAGTTTGGCGGTCCAAGAGACCCAGTACTTC	CASSLAVQETQYF	TRBJ2-5	TRBV27	NA	once
TGCGCCAGCAGCCAGTTTTATTCTAGTCCGCGACAGGGGCCCTACGAGCAGTACTTC	CASSQFYSSPRQGPYEQYF	TRBJ2-7	TRBV4-1	TRBD1	NA
TGTGCCAGCAGCGTAGTGAATAGCGGGAACACCGGGGAGCTGTTTTTT	CASSVVNSGNTGELFF	TRBJ2-2	TRBV9	NA	NA
TGCAGCGCCCAACTACAGGGACGATCCCAGCATTTT	CSAQLQGRSQHF	TRBJ1-5	TRBV29-1	NA	NA
TGTGCCAGCAGCAAACTGTTGTTGGGACAGGGCACAGATACGCAGTATTTT	CASSKLLLGQGTDTQYF	TRBJ2-3	TRBV21-1	NA	NA
TGCGCCAGCAGCCCGGGACTGACTTACGAGCAGTACTTC	CASSPGLTYEQYF	TRBJ2-7	TRBV4-3	NA	NA
TGTGCCAGCAGCTTAATCGGGCTAGCGGGAGGGGATGAGCAGTTCTTC	CASSLIGLAGGDEQFF	TRBJ2-1	TRBV7-2	TRBD2	NA
TGCGCCAGCAGCTTGGGTAGTGCCCGCCATTCACCCCTCCACTTT	CASSLGSARHSPLHF	TRBJ1-6	TRBV5-1	NA	NA